This note documents a single T cell receptor (beta chain) sequence. In germline, CDR1 is SQVTM, CDR2 ANQGSEA. This CDR3 is built from 13 residues. Germline trimming cut 6 bases from V and 2 bases from J; bases unmatched to any gene: 3. The source of the sample is a study of blood T cell repertoires in COVID-19. Study background: Samples taken during acute and convalescent COVID-19 were collected in the United States, Italy and Spain. Sources were T cells, B-cell-depleted T cells, or PBMCs; the material itself was cDNA or gDNA.

Authors' methods: Scientists estimated how many nucleated cells there were by amplifying reference gene primers. Sequenced by immunoSEQ multiplex PCR; TCRdb stores in-frame clones only, minus some. That table gives V, J and clone size, and the DNA gave D and trimming. The repertoire holds under 350,000 clones, more than 85% seen once, with about 4.6% in the top ten. The chain is built from TRBV29-1 and TRBJ2-5; 10 bases are shared with TRBD1. The receptor comes from a man aged 40-55 years with acute or convalescent COVID-19. Sequenced material: peripheral blood. In nucleotides, the CDR3 is TGCAGCGTCTGGACAGGGGGGCAAGAGACCCAGTACTTC. Its translation is CSVWTGGQETQYF. Drawing the rest from reference TRBV29-1 and TRBJ2-5, the complete variable domain is SAVISQKPSRDICQRGTSLTIQCQVDSQVTMMFWYRQQPGQSLTLIATANQGSEATYESGFVIDKFPISRPNLTFSTLTVSNMSPEDSSIYLCSVWTGGQETQYFGPGTRLLVL.